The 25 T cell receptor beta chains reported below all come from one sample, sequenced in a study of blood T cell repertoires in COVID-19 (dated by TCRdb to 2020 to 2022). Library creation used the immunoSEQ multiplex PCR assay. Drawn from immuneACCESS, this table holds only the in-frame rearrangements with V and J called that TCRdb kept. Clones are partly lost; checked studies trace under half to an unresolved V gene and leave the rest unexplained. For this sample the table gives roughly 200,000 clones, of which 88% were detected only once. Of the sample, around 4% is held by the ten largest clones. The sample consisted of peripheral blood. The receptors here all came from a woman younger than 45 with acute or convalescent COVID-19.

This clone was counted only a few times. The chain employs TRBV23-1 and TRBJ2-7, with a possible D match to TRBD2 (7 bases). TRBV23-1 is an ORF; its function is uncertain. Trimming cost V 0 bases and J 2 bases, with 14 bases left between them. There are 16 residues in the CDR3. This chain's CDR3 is CASSQSGGQVTYEQYF. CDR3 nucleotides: TGCGCCAGCAGTCAATCGGGGGGGCAAGTTACCTACGAGCAGTACTTC.

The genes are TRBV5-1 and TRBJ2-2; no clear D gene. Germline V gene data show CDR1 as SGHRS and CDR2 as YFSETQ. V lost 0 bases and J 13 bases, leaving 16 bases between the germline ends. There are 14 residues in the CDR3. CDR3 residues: CASSLEVTPRMLFF. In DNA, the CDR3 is TGCGCCAGCAGCTTGGAGGTGACTCCAAGGATGCTGTTTTTT.

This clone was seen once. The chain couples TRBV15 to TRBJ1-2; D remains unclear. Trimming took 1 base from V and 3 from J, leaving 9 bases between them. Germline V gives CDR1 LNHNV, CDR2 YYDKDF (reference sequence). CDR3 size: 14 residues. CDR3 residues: CATSRVRSDYGYTF. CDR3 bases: TGTGCCACCAGCAGAGTACGGAGCGACTATGGCTACACCTTC.

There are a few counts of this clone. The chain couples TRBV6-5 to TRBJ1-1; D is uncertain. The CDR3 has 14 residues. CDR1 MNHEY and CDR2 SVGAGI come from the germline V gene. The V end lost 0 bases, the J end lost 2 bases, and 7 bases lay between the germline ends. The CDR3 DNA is TGTGCCAGCAGTTACTCGAGGGAAAACACTGAAGCTTTCTTT. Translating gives CASSYSRENTEAFF.

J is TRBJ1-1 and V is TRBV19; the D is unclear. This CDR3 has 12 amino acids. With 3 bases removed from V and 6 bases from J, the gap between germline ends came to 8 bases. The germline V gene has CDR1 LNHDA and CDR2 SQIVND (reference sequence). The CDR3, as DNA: TGTGCCAGTAGTATCGGAGGTTCTGAAGCTTTCTTT. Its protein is CASSIGGSEAFF.

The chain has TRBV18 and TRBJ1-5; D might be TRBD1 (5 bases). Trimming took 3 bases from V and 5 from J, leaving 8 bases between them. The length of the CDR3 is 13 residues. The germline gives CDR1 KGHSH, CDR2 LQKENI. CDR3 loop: CASSPQTDQPQHF. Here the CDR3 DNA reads TGTGCCAGCTCACCGCAGACAGATCAGCCCCAGCATTTT.

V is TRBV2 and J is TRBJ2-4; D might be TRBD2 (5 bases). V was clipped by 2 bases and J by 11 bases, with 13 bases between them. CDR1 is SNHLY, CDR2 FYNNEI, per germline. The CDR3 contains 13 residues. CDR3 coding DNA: TGTGCCAGCAGTGAACTAAAGGCGGGTTTTCAGTACTTC. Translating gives CASSELKAGFQYF.

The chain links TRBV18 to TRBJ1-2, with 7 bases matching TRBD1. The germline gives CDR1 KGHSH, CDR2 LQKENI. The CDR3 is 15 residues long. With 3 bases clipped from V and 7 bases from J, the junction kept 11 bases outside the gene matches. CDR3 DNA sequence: TGTGCCAGCTCACCCACACAGGGGCCCATCGGTGGCTACACCTTC. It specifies CASSPTQGPIGGYTF.

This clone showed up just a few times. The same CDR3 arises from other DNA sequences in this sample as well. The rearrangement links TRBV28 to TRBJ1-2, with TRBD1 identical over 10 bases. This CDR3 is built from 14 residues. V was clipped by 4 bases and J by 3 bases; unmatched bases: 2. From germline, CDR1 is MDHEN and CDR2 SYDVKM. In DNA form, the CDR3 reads TGTGCCAGCAGTTCGACAGGGGGCGACTATGGCTACACCTTC. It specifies CASSSTGGDYGYTF.

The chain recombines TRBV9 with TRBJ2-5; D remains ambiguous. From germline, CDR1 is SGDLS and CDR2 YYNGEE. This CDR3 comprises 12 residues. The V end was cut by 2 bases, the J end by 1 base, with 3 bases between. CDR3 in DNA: TGTGCCAGCAGCGTCGGCCAAGAGACCCAGTACTTC. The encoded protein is CASSVGQETQYF.

For the CDR3, the DNA is TGTGCCAGCAGCCAAGGGGTTAGCGTATACAATGAGCAGTTCTTC. Its protein product is CASSQGVSVYNEQFF. The rearrangement joins TRBV4-2 to TRBJ2-1, with a weak D call TRBD2 (5 bases). CDR1 and CDR2 from the germline V gene are LGHNA and YNFKEQ. V was clipped by 1 base and J by 4 bases, with 11 bases between them. This CDR3 spans 15 amino acids.

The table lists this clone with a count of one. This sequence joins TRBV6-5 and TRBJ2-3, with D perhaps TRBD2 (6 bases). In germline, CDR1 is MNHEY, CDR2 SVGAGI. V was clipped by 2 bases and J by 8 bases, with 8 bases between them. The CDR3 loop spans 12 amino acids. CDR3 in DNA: TGTGCCAGCAGTTACCCCGGGGGTACGCAGTATTTT. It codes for CASSYPGGTQYF.

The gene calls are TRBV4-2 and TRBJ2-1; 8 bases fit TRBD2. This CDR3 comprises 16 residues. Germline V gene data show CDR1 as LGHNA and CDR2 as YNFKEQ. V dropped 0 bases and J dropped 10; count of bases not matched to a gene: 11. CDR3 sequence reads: CASSQDISGRGWEQFF. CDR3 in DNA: TGTGCCAGCAGCCAAGATATAAGCGGGAGAGGATGGGAGCAGTTCTTC.

CDR3 coding DNA: TGTGCCAGCAGCCCTGGGACTACCGCAGATACGCAGTATTTT. Translation: CASSPGTTADTQYF. The chain couples TRBV7-9 to TRBJ2-3, with 7 bases fitting TRBD2. V lost 5 bases, J lost 4 bases, and 6 bases stayed unmatched. The CDR3 covers 14 residues. The germline V gene has CDR1 SEHNR and CDR2 FQNEAQ (reference sequence).

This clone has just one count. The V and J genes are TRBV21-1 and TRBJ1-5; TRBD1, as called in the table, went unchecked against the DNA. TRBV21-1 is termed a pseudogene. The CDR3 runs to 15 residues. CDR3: CASSRDRGHNQPQHF. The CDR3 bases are TGTGCCAGCAGCAGGGACAGGGGGCATAATCAGCCCCAGCATTTT.

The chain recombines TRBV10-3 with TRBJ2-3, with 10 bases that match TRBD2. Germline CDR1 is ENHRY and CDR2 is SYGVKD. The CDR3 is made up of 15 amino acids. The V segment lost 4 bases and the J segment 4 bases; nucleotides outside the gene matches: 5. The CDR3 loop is CAISVSGRAADTQYF. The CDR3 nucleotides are TGTGCCATCAGTGTCAGCGGGAGGGCCGCAGATACGCAGTATTTT.

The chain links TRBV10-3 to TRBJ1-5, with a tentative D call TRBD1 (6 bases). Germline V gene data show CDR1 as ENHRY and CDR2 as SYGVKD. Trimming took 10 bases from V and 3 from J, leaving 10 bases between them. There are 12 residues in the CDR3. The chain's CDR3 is CASRDNNQPQHF. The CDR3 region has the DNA TGTGCCAGCCGGGACAACAATCAGCCCCAGCATTTT.

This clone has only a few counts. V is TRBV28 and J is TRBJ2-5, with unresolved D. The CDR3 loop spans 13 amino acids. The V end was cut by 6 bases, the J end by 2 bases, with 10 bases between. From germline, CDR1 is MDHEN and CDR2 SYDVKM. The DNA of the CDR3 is TGTGCCAGCAGATTTCAGGCTCAAGAGACCCAGTACTTC. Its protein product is CASRFQAQETQYF.

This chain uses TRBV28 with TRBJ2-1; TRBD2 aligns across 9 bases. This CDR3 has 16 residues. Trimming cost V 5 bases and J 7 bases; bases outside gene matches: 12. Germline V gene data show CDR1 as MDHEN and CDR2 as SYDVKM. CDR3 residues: CASSPRGREGGNEQFF. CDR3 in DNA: TGTGCCAGCAGTCCTCGTGGGCGGGAGGGTGGTAATGAGCAGTTCTTC.

The CDR3 is CASSTQTGTPYEQYF. The CDR3 DNA is TGTGCCAGCAGCACCCAAACCGGGACACCGTACGAGCAGTACTTC. This rearrangement joins TRBV28 to TRBJ2-5; weak D call: TRBD1 (6 bases). Gene TRBJ2-7 matches the end of the DNA better, so the J call may be wrong. The CDR3 totals 15 residues. Germline V lookup: CDR1 MDHEN, CDR2 SYDVKM.

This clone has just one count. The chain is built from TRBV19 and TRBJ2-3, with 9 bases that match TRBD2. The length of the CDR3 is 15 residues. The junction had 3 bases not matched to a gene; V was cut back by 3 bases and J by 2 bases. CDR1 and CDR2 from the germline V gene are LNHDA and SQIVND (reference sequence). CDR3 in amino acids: CASSIIAGDTDTQYF. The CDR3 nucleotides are TGTGCCAGTAGTATCATAGCGGGAGACACAGATACGCAGTATTTT.

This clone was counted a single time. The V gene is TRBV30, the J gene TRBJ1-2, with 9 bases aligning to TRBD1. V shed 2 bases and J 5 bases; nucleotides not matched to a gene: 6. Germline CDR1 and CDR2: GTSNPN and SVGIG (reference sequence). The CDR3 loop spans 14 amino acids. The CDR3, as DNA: TGTGCCTGGAGTCTAGTCGGACAGGGGTATGGCTACACCTTC. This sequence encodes CAWSLVGQGYGYTF. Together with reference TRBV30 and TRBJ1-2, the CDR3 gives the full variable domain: SQTIHQWPATLVQPVGSPLSLECTVEGTSNPNLYWYRQAAGRGLQLLFYSVGIGQISSEVPQNLSASRPQDRQFILSSKKLLLSDSGFYLCAWSLVGQGYGYTFGSGTRLTVV.

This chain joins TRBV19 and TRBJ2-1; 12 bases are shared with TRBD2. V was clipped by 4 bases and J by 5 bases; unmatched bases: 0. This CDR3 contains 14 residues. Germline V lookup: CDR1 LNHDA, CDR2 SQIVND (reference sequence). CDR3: CASSTSGRDNEQFF. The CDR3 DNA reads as TGTGCCAGTAGTACTAGCGGGAGGGACAATGAGCAGTTCTTC.

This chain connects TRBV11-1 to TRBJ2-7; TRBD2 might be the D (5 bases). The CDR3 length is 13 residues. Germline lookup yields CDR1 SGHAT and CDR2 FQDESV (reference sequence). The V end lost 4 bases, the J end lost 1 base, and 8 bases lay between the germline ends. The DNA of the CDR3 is TGTGCCAGCAGCTCGGACTTATCCTACGAGCAGTACTTC. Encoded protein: CASSSDLSYEQYF.

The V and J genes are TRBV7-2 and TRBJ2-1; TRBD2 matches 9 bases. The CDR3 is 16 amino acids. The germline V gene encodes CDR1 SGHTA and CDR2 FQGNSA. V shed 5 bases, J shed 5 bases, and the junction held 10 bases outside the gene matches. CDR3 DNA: TGTGCCAGCAGCCCCCTAAGGGCTAGCGGGAACAATGAGCAGTTCTTC. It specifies CASSPLRASGNNEQFF. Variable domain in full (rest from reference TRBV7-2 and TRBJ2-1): GAGVSQSPSNKVTEKGKDVELRCDPISGHTALYWYRQSLGQGLEFLIYFQGNSAPDKSGLPSDRFSAERTGGSVSTLTIQRTQQEDSAVYLCASSPLRASGNNEQFFGPGTRLTVL.